These 30 T cell receptor beta chains were all obtained from the same sample, sequenced in a study of blood T cell repertoires in COVID-19. Only in-frame clones appear in the TCRdb table, and some are missing; sequencing was by immunoSEQ multiplex PCR. The sample includes over 90,000 clones, 86% of them seen just once. Sequencing used peripheral blood. These receptors were collected from a woman aged 60-70 years in a cohort sampled during active or convalescent COVID-19.

The chain is built from TRBV28 and TRBJ2-7, with D hard to call. The germline V and J ends were trimmed by 4 bases and 6 bases, with 13 bases remaining between them. The CDR3 runs 13 residues. Germline V lookup: CDR1 MDHEN, CDR2 SYDVKM. CDR3 sequence reads: CASSSGLPLEQYF. CDR3 bases: TGTGCCAGCAGTTCCGGTCTACCTCTCGAGCAGTACTTC.

This clone appeared a single time. The gene calls are TRBV6-5 and TRBJ2-5; 8 nucleotides align to TRBD1. Germline lookup yields CDR1 MNHEY and CDR2 SVGAGI. V trimming: 2 bases; J trimming: 3 bases; junction bases outside the gene matches: 5. The CDR3 runs 15 residues. The CDR3 DNA sequence: TGTGCCAGCAGTTACGCCGGGACAGGAAAAGAGACCCAGTACTTC. Translation: CASSYAGTGKETQYF.

V usage is TRBV19 and J usage is TRBJ2-1, with TRBD1 matching over 8 bases. With V trimmed by 5 bases and J by 5 bases, 14 bases remained unmatched. Looked up from germline, CDR1 is LNHDA and CDR2 is SQIVND (reference sequence). The CDR3 has 17 amino acids. CDR3 bases: TGTGCCAGTAGTTCACGGACAGGGCCTAACCAGCACAATGAGCAGTTCTTC. Its translation is CASSSRTGPNQHNEQFF.

The genes are TRBV4-1 and TRBJ2-7; 9 bases are a match to TRBD1. The CDR3 has 15 residues. With V trimmed by 1 base and J by 3 bases, 4 bases remained unmatched. Germline CDR1 is MGHRA and CDR2 is YSYEKL. The DNA of the CDR3 is TGCGCCAGCAGCCAAGGGACAGGGGTCGGCTACGAGCAGTACTTC. The encoded protein is CASSQGTGVGYEQYF.

This rearrangement joins TRBV4-1 to TRBJ2-1; TRBD2 aligns across 9 bases. This CDR3 spans 19 amino acids. The germline CDR1 and CDR2 sequences are MGHRA and YSYEKL. Trimming cost V 0 bases and J 0 bases; bases outside gene matches: 9. This CDR3 reads CASSQDLGGGVISYNEQFF. CDR3 bases: TGCGCCAGCAGCCAAGATTTGGGCGGGGGGGTTATCTCCTACAATGAGCAGTTCTTC.

The V gene is TRBV3-1 (or the pseudogene TRBV3-2), the J gene TRBJ1-2; the match to TRBD1 covers 9 bases. The CDR3 is 15 amino acids. Unmatched junction bases numbered 3, after V lost 1 base and J lost 3 bases. Germline lookup yields CDR1 LGHDT and CDR2 YNNKEL (reference sequence). The CDR3 region is CASSQGGTGYYGYTF. For the CDR3, the DNA is TGTGCCAGCAGCCAAGGGGGGACAGGGTACTATGGCTACACCTTC.

This clone has only one observation. The chain employs TRBV7-3 and TRBJ2-5, with D hard to call. This CDR3 contains 15 residues. Per the germline V gene, CDR1 is SGHTA and CDR2 is FQGTGA. V was shortened by 5 bases and J by 5 bases, with 18 bases between the two germline ends. CDR3 sequence: CASSPNRLLGETQYF. In DNA, the CDR3 is TGTGCCAGCAGCCCTAATAGACTGCTTGGGGAGACCCAGTACTTC. Filled out from reference TRBV7-3 and TRBJ2-5, the complete variable domain reads GAGVSQTPSNKVTEKGKYVELRCDPISGHTALYWYRQSLGQGPEFLIYFQGTGAADDSGLPNDRFFAVRPEGSVSTLKIQRTERGDSAVYLCASSPNRLLGETQYFGPGTRLLVL.

The chain is built from TRBV28 and TRBJ1-5; D is ambiguous. In germline, CDR1 is MDHEN, CDR2 SYDVKM. Trimming cost V 2 bases and J 2 bases, with 19 bases left between them. The CDR3 extends over 18 amino acids. This CDR3 is CASSLVWAGVGGNQPQHF. As DNA, the CDR3 is TGTGCCAGCAGTTTAGTATGGGCAGGAGTCGGGGGCAATCAGCCCCAGCATTTT.

CDR3 in DNA: TGTGCCAGCAGTTATGGACAGGGCGCTAACTATGGCTACACCTTC. Its translation: CASSYGQGANYGYTF. The genes are TRBV28 and TRBJ1-2; 8 bases are a match to TRBD1. This CDR3 has 15 amino acids. With V trimmed by 4 bases and J by 0 bases, 4 bases remained unmatched. Germline CDR1 is MDHEN and CDR2 is SYDVKM.

The chain is built from TRBV6-1 and TRBJ1-2, with 12 bases aligning to TRBD1. J was trimmed by 6 bases and V by 2 bases; bases with no gene match: 7. Germline lookup yields CDR1 MNHNS and CDR2 SASEGT. CDR3 length: 16 residues. The DNA for the CDR3 is TGTGCCAGCAGTGAAACCGGGACAGGGGGCTCTGATGGCTACACCTTC. It specifies CASSETGTGGSDGYTF.

The chain couples TRBV28 to TRBJ2-7; 8 bases fit TRBD2. Germline V gene lookup returns CDR1 MDHEN and CDR2 SYDVKM. CDR3 size: 15 residues. V lost 6 bases and J lost 2; bases outside the gene matches: 9. The CDR3 nucleotides read TGTGCCAGCAGCATGAGCGGGAGTTTACCCTACGAGCAGTACTTC. Its translation is CASSMSGSLPYEQYF. The full variable domain, completed using reference TRBV28 and TRBJ2-7, is DVKVTQSSRYLVKRTGEKVFLECVQDMDHENMFWYRQDPGLGLRLIYFSYDVKMKEKGDIPEGYSVSREKKERFSLILESASTNQTSMYLCASSMSGSLPYEQYFGPGTRLTVT.

This chain links TRBV6-5 with TRBJ2-7; D is uncertain. V lost 5 bases, J lost 0 bases, and 5 bases lay in between. Per germline, CDR1 MNHEY and CDR2 SVGAGI. This CDR3 contains 12 residues. CDR3 nucleotides: TGTGCCAGCAGTACGAGCTCCTACGAGCAGTACTTC. This encodes CASSTSSYEQYF.

The chain employs TRBV3-1 (or the pseudogene TRBV3-2) and TRBJ1-3, with TRBD1 matching 7 bases. The trim removed 2 bases at V and 3 bases at J, leaving 4 bases unmatched. Germline lookup yields CDR1 LGHDT and CDR2 YNNKEL (reference sequence). The CDR3 sequence is 15 residues long. The CDR3 DNA reads as TGTGCCAGCAGCCAAAACAGGGGATTTGGAAACACCATATATTTT. Translating gives CASSQNRGFGNTIYF.

The DNA for the CDR3 is TGTGCCAGCAGCGTAGGGTTGGGGGGAGGAGGTGAAAAACTGTTTTTT. It is translated as CASSVGLGGGGEKLFF. The chain employs TRBV7-8 and TRBJ1-4, with a weak D call TRBD1 (5 bases). CDR3 length equals 16 residues. The germline V gene encodes CDR1 SGHVS and CDR2 FQNEAQ. The V end lost 5 bases, the J end lost 7 bases, and 20 bases lay between the germline ends.

The rearrangement uses TRBV6-1 and TRBJ1-1; D might be TRBD1 (6 bases). CDR3 size: 13 residues. From germline, CDR1 is MNHNS and CDR2 SASEGT. The V end was cut by 6 bases, the J end by 5 bases, with 13 bases between. CDR3 coding DNA: TGTGCCAGCAGACCCGCAGGGGAGACTGAAGCTTTCTTT. This encodes CASRPAGETEAFF.

This clone appeared once. This specimen includes other DNA sequences encoding the same CDR3. The rearrangement joins TRBV11-2 to TRBJ1-2; no clear D. CDR3 length equals 12 residues. Germline loops: CDR1 SGHAT, CDR2 FQNNGV. The V and J ends lost 5 bases and 5 bases respectively, with 9 bases between them. In nucleotides, the CDR3 is TGTGCCAGCAGCCCCTCGGGTTATGGCTACACCTTC. Translation gives CASSPSGYGYTF.

This clone came up once. The chain carries TRBV5-1 and TRBJ2-1; TRBD2 agrees at 9 bases. CDR1 and CDR2 (germline): SGHRS, YFSETQ. The trim removed 4 bases at V and 9 bases at J, leaving 11 bases unmatched. CDR3 length: 15 amino acids. CDR3 DNA sequence: TGCGCCAGCAGCAATAGTAACCTAGCGGGGACTGAGCAGTTCTTC. Encoded protein: CASSNSNLAGTEQFF.

V gene TRBV2 combines with J gene TRBJ2-2, with 9 bases aligning to TRBD1. Germline trimming cut 6 bases from V and 3 bases from J; bases unmatched to any gene: 5. This CDR3 spans 15 amino acids. The germline CDR1 and CDR2 sequences are SNHLY and FYNNEI. This CDR3 is CASSPRTGDTGELFF. The CDR3, as DNA: TGTGCCAGCAGCCCGAGGACAGGGGACACCGGGGAGCTGTTTTTT.

The gene calls are TRBV3-1 (or the pseudogene TRBV3-2) and TRBJ2-5, with D perhaps TRBD2 (5 bases). The length of the CDR3 is 13 residues. Between the trimmed V and J ends, which lost 1 base and 7 bases, there was a span of 10 bases. Looked up from germline, CDR1 is LGHDT and CDR2 is YNNKEL (reference sequence). CDR3 region: CASSQVASGTQYF. The DNA of the CDR3 is TGTGCCAGCAGCCAAGTAGCGTCTGGGACCCAGTACTTC.

A few counts support this clone. The chain is built from TRBV28 and TRBJ2-7; 11 nucleotides line up with TRBD2. Germline-derived CDR1 and CDR2 are MDHEN and SYDVKM. The CDR3 contains 15 residues. The trim removed 2 bases at V and 4 bases at J, leaving 4 bases unmatched. The CDR3 nucleotides read TGTGCCAGCAGTTTAGCTACTAGCGGGAGTTACGAGCAGTACTTC. Translating gives CASSLATSGSYEQYF.

The chain has TRBV18 and TRBJ2-7; 7 bases map to TRBD1. Unmatched junction bases numbered 14, after V lost 2 bases and J lost 13 bases. The length of the CDR3 is 14 residues. Germline V gene sequence: CDR1 KGHSH, CDR2 LQKENI. CDR3 DNA: TGTGCCAGCTCACCAACAACCAATGGAGGACAGGATTACTTC. It yields the protein CASSPTTNGGQDYF.

The chain uses TRBV6-1 and TRBJ1-4; D remains ambiguous. V was clipped by 2 bases and J by 7 bases, with 11 bases between them. The CDR3 is made up of 14 amino acids. Germline V lookup: CDR1 MNHNS, CDR2 SASEGT. CDR3 amino acids: CASSERGSFEKLFF. DNA for the CDR3: TGTGCCAGCAGTGAACGGGGAAGTTTTGAAAAACTGTTTTTT.

V usage is TRBV19 and J usage is TRBJ2-1; perhaps TRBD2 as D (6 bases). Germline V gives CDR1 LNHDA, CDR2 SQIVND (reference sequence). The CDR3 is 14 amino acids. V lost 5 bases, J lost 7 bases, and 15 bases lay in between. Here the CDR3 DNA reads TGTGCCAGTAGTTTCGGGGGAGAACTAAATGAGCAGTTCTTC. This translates into CASSFGGELNEQFF.

The genes are TRBV12-1 and TRBJ2-1; the table's D call, TRBD2, was not checked against the DNA. TRBV12-1 is marked as a pseudogene. This CDR3 spans 10 amino acids. CDR3 sequence: CASSSNEQFF. CDR3 nucleotide sequence: TGTGCCAGCTCCTCTAATGAGCAGTTCTTC.

The chain has TRBV4-2 and TRBJ2-1; D uncertain. From germline, CDR1 is LGHNA and CDR2 YNFKEQ. Trimming took off 0 bases at V and 6 bases at J, with 9 bases between the two ends. This CDR3 comprises 14 residues. The CDR3 sequence: CASSQDPLVNEQFF. CDR3 bases: TGTGCCAGCAGCCAAGATCCCCTAGTCAATGAGCAGTTCTTC.

The chain has TRBV15 and TRBJ2-5; a possible D gene is TRBD1 (6 bases). V was pared by 4 bases and J by 2 bases, with 11 bases between. The CDR3 loop spans 14 amino acids. From germline, CDR1 is LNHNV and CDR2 YYDKDF (reference sequence). CDR3 DNA: TGTGCCACCAGCAACTCTCAGGGGCAAGAGACCCAGTACTTC. It specifies CATSNSQGQETQYF.

The J gene is TRBJ1-2, the V gene TRBV5-1, with 9 bases identical to TRBD1. Germline-derived CDR1 and CDR2 are SGHRS and YFSETQ. The trim removed 5 bases at V and 8 bases at J, leaving 16 bases unmatched. The CDR3 loop spans 16 amino acids. CDR3 DNA: TGCGCCAGCAGTCCGGTCCTCAATACAGGGGGCAGAGGCTACACCTTC. Residues: CASSPVLNTGGRGYTF.

The chain couples TRBV29-1 to TRBJ2-5; D is unresolved. There are 11 residues in the CDR3. Looked up from germline, CDR1 is SQVTM and CDR2 is ANQGSEA. V lost 6 bases, J lost 1 base, and 6 bases lay in between. In DNA form, the CDR3 reads TGCAGCGTGTGGAGCCAAGAGACCCAGTACTTC. It specifies CSVWSQETQYF. Based on the CDR3 plus reference TRBV29-1 and TRBJ2-5, the full variable domain is SAVISQKPSRDICQRGTSLTIQCQVDSQVTMMFWYRQQPGQSLTLIATANQGSEATYESGFVIDKFPISRPNLTFSTLTVSNMSPEDSSIYLCSVWSQETQYFGPGTRLLVL.

The chain has TRBV5-1 and TRBJ1-2, with D unresolved. CDR3 length equals 13 residues. Germline assignment: CDR1 SGHRS and CDR2 YFSETQ. The V and J ends lost 0 bases and 2 bases respectively, with 5 bases between them. The CDR3 bases are TGCGCCAGCAGCTTGGACTGGAACTATGGCTACACCTTC. Translation: CASSLDWNYGYTF.

V usage is TRBV6-5 and J usage is TRBJ1-4; D is possibly TRBD1 (5 bases). CDR1 and CDR2 (germline): MNHEY, SVGAGI. The CDR3 sequence is 11 residues long. V was trimmed by 5 bases and J by 14 bases, leaving 12 bases between them. CDR3 bases: TGTGCCAGCAGTCTCCGAGGACATCTGTTTTTT. It translates to CASSLRGHLFF.